This T cell receptor (beta chain) was found in a study of T cell changes during pregnancy in multiple sclerosis. V gave up 3 bases and J gave up 0 bases; unmatched junction bases: 9. The CDR3 runs 17 residues. CDR1 is SGHVS and CDR2 is FQNEAQ in the germline V gene. Sequencing used immunoSEQ multiplex PCR; TCRdb keeps in-frame clones, though not all of them. The table has over 45,000 clones, over 90% seen once. This sample comprised CD8+ T cells from peripheral blood mononuclear cells, obtained in the third trimester of pregnancy. The chain carries TRBV7-8 and TRBJ2-3, with 7 bases that match TRBD2. The clonotype was recovered from a female donor with multiple sclerosis, enrolled in a pregnancy study. The CDR3 region has the DNA TGTGCCAGCAGCTTTCTTTCGGGGGGAGCTAGCACAGATACGCAGTATTTT. Amino acids: CASSFLSGGASTDTQYF.